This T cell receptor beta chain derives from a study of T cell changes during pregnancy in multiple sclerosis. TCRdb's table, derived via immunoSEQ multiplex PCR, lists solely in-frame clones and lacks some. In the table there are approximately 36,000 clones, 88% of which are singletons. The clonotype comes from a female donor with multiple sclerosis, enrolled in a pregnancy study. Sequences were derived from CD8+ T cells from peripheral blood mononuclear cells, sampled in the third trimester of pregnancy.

CDR3 DNA sequence: TGTGCCAGCAGCTTAGCAGGGGTCGGCTACACCTTC. Amino acids: CASSLAGVGYTF. The chain has TRBV11-2 and TRBJ1-2, with a weak D call TRBD1 (6 bases). This CDR3 has 12 residues. Deletions cut 1 base from V and 8 bases from J, with 8 bases between. Germline CDR1 reads SGHAT; CDR2 reads FQNNGV.